This is a list of T cell receptor beta chains from one sample in a study of a mutant IDH1 vaccine in newly diagnosed glioma. TCRdb's table, derived via immunoSEQ multiplex PCR, lists solely in-frame clones and lacks some. The table has tens of thousands of clones, roughly 88% seen once. Which antigens these TCRs recognize remains unknown. The sample consisted of PBMCs, taken from a glioma patient whose treatment included an IDH1 peptide vaccine. The receptors here all came from a man between 40 and 49 years old with glioma. Both conserved end residues are part of each CDR3. The D gene is left open where the match is weak. Not every row has a clone size; where given, it reads once, few, many or a size class.

clone_size,d_call,j_call,v_call,cdr3_nt,cdr3_aa
-,TRBD2,TRBJ2-3,TRBV10-2,TGCGCCAGCACGGGGGGAGATACGCAGTATTTT,CASTGGDTQYF
-,-,TRBJ1-5,TRBV7-9,TGTGCCAGCAGCCAAGGTACAGGAAATCAGCCCCAGCATTTT,CASSQGTGNQPQHF
-,TRBD2,TRBJ2-1,TRBV19,TGTGCCAGTAGTGCCGGGGGGACCTACAATGAGCAGTTCTTC,CASSAGGTYNEQFF
-,-,TRBJ1-4,TRBV29-1,TGCAGCGTTGAACCGCTTAATGAAAAACTGTTTTTT,CSVEPLNEKLFF
-,-,TRBJ2-7,TRBV7-9,TGTGCCAGCAGCTTACCATTAGGGGAAACCGGGACTTCCTACGAGCAGTACTTC,CASSLPLGETGTSYEQYF
-,-,TRBJ2-3,TRBV14,TGTGCCAGCAGCCTATTGGGGTCAAGCACAGATACGCAGTATTTT,CASSLLGSSTDTQYF
-,-,TRBJ2-7,TRBV2,TGTGCCAGCAGTAAGAGACGGGTTCACGAGCAGTACTTC,CASSKRRVHEQYF
-,-,TRBJ2-7,TRBV4-3,TGCGCCAGCAGCCAAGAAGGGGGGCGTAGCTCCTACGAGCAGTACTTC,CASSQEGGRSSYEQYF
once,-,TRBJ2-7,TRBV18,TGTGCCAGCTCACCACCTATTCGCTACGAGCAGTACTTC,CASSPPIRYEQYF
-,-,TRBJ2-2,TRBV15,TGTGCCACCAGCAGAGAGTCGGTAAGGGGAGGAACAATTTTTGCCGGGGAGCTGTTTTTT,CATSRESVRGGTIFAGELFF
-,-,TRBJ1-1,TRBV7-9,TGTGCCAGCAGCTGGGGGGTACCAGCTTTCTTT,CASSWGVPAFF
-,-,TRBJ1-2,TRBV28,TGTGCCAGCACAAACTCGGGGCGCGGCTATGGCTACACCTTC,CASTNSGRGYGYTF
-,TRBD1,TRBJ2-1,TRBV5-1,TGCGCCAGCAGCTTGGGGGACAGAACTCACAATGAGCAGTTCTTC,CASSLGDRTHNEQFF
-,-,TRBJ2-7,TRBV5-6,TGTGCCAGCAGCTTGGCCGGGAAGGGTTCCTACGAGCAGTACTTC,CASSLAGKGSYEQYF
-,-,TRBJ2-2,TRBV6-4,TGTGCCAGCAGCCCAGCGAACACCGGGGAGCTGTTTTTT,CASSPANTGELFF
-,-,TRBJ2-7,TRBV2,TGTGCCAGCAGTAGTACGGTCAGCTCCTACGAGCAGTACTTC,CASSSTVSSYEQYF
-,-,TRBJ2-7,TRBV20-1,TGCAGTGCCAAACCCGGGGAAAGAACATACTTC,CSAKPGERTYF
-,-,TRBJ1-2,TRBV10-3,TGTGCCATCAGTGATGGGGGATTCTATGGCTACACCTTC,CAISDGGFYGYTF
once,-,TRBJ2-2,TRBV2,TGTGCCAGCAGTGTTCCCCGCGCGAACACCGGGGAGCTGTTTTTT,CASSVPRANTGELFF
-,-,TRBJ1-2,TRBV6-5,TGTGCCAGCCTTACAGGGAACTATGGCTACACCTTC,CASLTGNYGYTF
-,-,TRBJ2-7,TRBV9,TGTGCCAGCAGCGGCCACCGTGGGACAAAGTACGAGCAGTACTTC,CASSGHRGTKYEQYF
once,-,TRBJ2-7,TRBV19,TGTGCCAGTAAGCCAAGACTCGCTAGCTCCTACGAGCAGTACTTC,CASKPRLASSYEQYF
-,-,TRBJ1-4,TRBV27,TGTGCCAGCCGACGGGCCGGGATTGCCCTAGAAAAACTGTTTTTT,CASRRAGIALEKLFF
-,-,TRBJ2-5,TRBV5-8,TGTGCCAGCCCGCCTAGGGAGACCCAGTACTTC,CASPPRETQYF
few,-,TRBJ1-2,TRBV5-4,TGTGCCAGCAGCTCGGGACTCTCCAACCTATATGGCTACACCTTC,CASSSGLSNLYGYTF
-,-,TRBJ2-1,TRBV4-1,TGCGCCAGCAGCCAACCCCATCTAACTAGTGATCCGTTCTTC,CASSQPHLTSDPFF
-,-,TRBJ1-1,TRBV7-9,TGTGCCAGCAGCTTCTCGGGCCACACTGAAGCTTTCTTT,CASSFSGHTEAFF
-,-,TRBJ1-1,TRBV7-2,TGTGCCAGCAGCCTGCAGGGGTACACTGAAGCTTTCTTT,CASSLQGYTEAFF
once,-,TRBJ2-7,TRBV6-1,TGTGCCAGCACCGATCGAGGTTCGGGGCAGTACTTC,CASTDRGSGQYF
-,-,TRBJ1-1,TRBV2,TGTGCCAGCAGTCACACAGTAATGAACACTGAAGCTTTCTTT,CASSHTVMNTEAFF
once,-,TRBJ2-2,TRBV28,TGTGCCAGCAGTCTCCCCCAGGGGAACACCGGGGAGCTGTTTTTT,CASSLPQGNTGELFF
-,TRBD2,TRBJ2-1,TRBV19,TGTGCCAGTAGACGTACTAGCGGGAGGGCCTGGGCTGAGCAGTTCTTC,CASRRTSGRAWAEQFF
few,-,TRBJ2-3,TRBV6-1,TGTGCCAGCAGGCATCGGAAAAGCGGGACAGATACGCAGTATTTT,CASRHRKSGTDTQYF
-,-,TRBJ1-2,TRBV2,TGTGCCAGCAGTGAAGAGCAGGGCGGCTATGGCTACACCTTC,CASSEEQGGYGYTF
few,-,TRBJ2-5,TRBV7-2,TGTGCCAGCAGCTTAAACCCCCTAGCTCGGGAGACCCAGTACTTC,CASSLNPLARETQYF
-,-,TRBJ2-1,TRBV4-2,TGTGCCAGCAGCCAAGATGTGGAGCCGGGGGAGCAGTTCTTC,CASSQDVEPGEQFF
-,-,TRBJ1-1,TRBV6-6,TGTGCCAGCAGTTACTCGCTCGGAGGGGCCACTGAAGCTTTCTTT,CASSYSLGGATEAFF
-,TRBD2,TRBJ2-1,TRBV6-4,TGTGCCAGCAGTGATGTCGCGGGAGCGCGGGAGCAGTTCTTC,CASSDVAGAREQFF
-,TRBD1,TRBJ1-4,TRBV7-8,TGTGCCAGCAGCTGGCGAACAGGGGGCGGTGCTGAAAAACTGTTTTTT,CASSWRTGGGAEKLFF
once,TRBD2,TRBJ2-1,TRBV18,TGTGCCAGCTCACCTCGCGGCGGGGGACTAGCGGGAGTTGGTGATGAGCAGTTCTTC,CASSPRGGGLAGVGDEQFF
-,-,TRBJ2-2,TRBV5-1,TGCGCCAGCAGCTTGTACAGGGAAGACGGGGAGCTGTTTTTT,CASSLYREDGELFF
-,TRBD2,TRBJ2-7,TRBV19,TGTGCCAGTAGCTGGACTAGCGGGAGGGCCCACGAGCAGTACTTC,CASSWTSGRAHEQYF
-,-,TRBJ2-7,TRBV5-6,TGTGCCAGCAGCTCAGGGTCCTCCTACGAGCAGTACTTC,CASSSGSSYEQYF